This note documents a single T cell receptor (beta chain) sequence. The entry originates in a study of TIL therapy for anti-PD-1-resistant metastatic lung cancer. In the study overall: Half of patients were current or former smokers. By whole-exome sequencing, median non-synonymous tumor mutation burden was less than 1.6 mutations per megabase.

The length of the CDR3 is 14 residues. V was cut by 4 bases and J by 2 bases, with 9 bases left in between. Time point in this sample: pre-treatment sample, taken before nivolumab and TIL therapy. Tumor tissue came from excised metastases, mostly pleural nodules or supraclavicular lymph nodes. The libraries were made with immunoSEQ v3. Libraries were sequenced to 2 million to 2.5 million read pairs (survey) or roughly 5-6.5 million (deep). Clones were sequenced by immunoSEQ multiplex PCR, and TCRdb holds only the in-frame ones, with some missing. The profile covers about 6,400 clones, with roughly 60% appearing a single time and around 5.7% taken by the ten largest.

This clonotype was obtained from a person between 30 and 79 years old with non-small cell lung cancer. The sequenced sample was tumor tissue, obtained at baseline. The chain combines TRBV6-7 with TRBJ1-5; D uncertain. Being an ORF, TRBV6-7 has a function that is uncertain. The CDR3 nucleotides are TGTGCCAGCAGTTTCCTCTACTGCAATCAGCCCCAGCATTTT. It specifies CASSFLYCNQPQHF.